These T cell receptor beta chains were read from a single sample in a study of T cells in localized non-small cell lung cancer. Measured with immunoSEQ multiplex PCR; TCRdb has only the in-frame clones, and not every one. Altogether about 62,000 clones are present, 80% to 90% being singletons, with the ten largest covering roughly 5%. Sample: PBMCs, taken before any cancer treatment. The receptors were sampled from a man aged 40-75 years with stage II lung adenocarcinoma. The CDR3 runs from the conserved cysteine through the conserved F or W. The order of the fields is D gene, V gene, clone size, J gene, CDR3 protein, CDR3 DNA. A D gene is named only where the DNA matches it firmly. Where a row states a size, it is once, few, many or the class of an expanded clone; other rows omit it.

d_call: TRBD1; v_call: TRBV27; clone_size: -; j_call: TRBJ2-1; cdr3_aa: CASRRTGGYNEQFF; cdr3_nt: TGTGCCAGCAGACGGACAGGGGGGTACAATGAGCAGTTCTTC
d_call: -; v_call: TRBV4-2; clone_size: once; j_call: TRBJ2-5; cdr3_aa: CASSQDRGPQETQYF; cdr3_nt: TGTGCCAGCAGCCAAGATCGGGGACCGCAGGAGACCCAGTACTTC
d_call: TRBD1; v_call: TRBV2; clone_size: -; j_call: TRBJ2-1; cdr3_aa: CASSLRQGSSYNEQFF; cdr3_nt: TGTGCCAGCAGTCTCAGACAGGGAAGCTCCTACAATGAGCAGTTCTTC
d_call: TRBD1; v_call: TRBV7-9; clone_size: -; j_call: TRBJ1-1; cdr3_aa: CASSSRTGSNTEAFF; cdr3_nt: TGTGCCAGCAGCTCTCGGACAGGGAGCAACACTGAAGCTTTCTTT
d_call: -; v_call: TRBV30; clone_size: -; j_call: TRBJ2-2; cdr3_aa: CAWSVGQNTGELFF; cdr3_nt: TGTGCCTGGAGCGTCGGACAAAACACCGGGGAGCTGTTTTTT
d_call: -; v_call: TRBV19; clone_size: -; j_call: TRBJ1-1; cdr3_aa: CASSPWDPRAEAFF; cdr3_nt: TGTGCCAGTAGTCCTTGGGACCCACGGGCTGAAGCTTTCTTT
d_call: -; v_call: TRBV18; clone_size: -; j_call: TRBJ2-7; cdr3_aa: CASSPREGHYEQYF; cdr3_nt: TGTGCCAGCTCACCGCGTGAGGGGCACTACGAGCAGTACTTC
d_call: -; v_call: TRBV7-3; clone_size: -; j_call: TRBJ2-6; cdr3_aa: CASSLNGGSGANVLTF; cdr3_nt: TGTGCCAGCAGCTTAAATGGGGGGTCAGGGGCCAACGTCCTGACTTTC
d_call: -; v_call: TRBV11-3; clone_size: -; j_call: TRBJ2-7; cdr3_aa: CASTSRGVNYEQYF; cdr3_nt: TGTGCCAGCACCAGTAGGGGGGTTAACTACGAGCAGTACTTC
d_call: TRBD2; v_call: TRBV9; clone_size: few; j_call: TRBJ2-5; cdr3_aa: CASSVEGSGRRETQYF; cdr3_nt: TGTGCCAGCAGCGTAGAGGGTAGCGGGAGGAGAGAGACCCAGTACTTC
d_call: TRBD2; v_call: TRBV19; clone_size: -; j_call: TRBJ2-5; cdr3_aa: CASSMGGTSGQETQYF; cdr3_nt: TGTGCCAGTAGTATGGGTGGGACTAGCGGCCAGGAGACCCAGTACTTC
d_call: -; v_call: TRBV5-6; clone_size: -; j_call: TRBJ2-3; cdr3_aa: CASSLAGGRMQDTQYF; cdr3_nt: TGTGCCAGCAGCTTGGCTGGAGGGAGAATGCAAGATACGCAGTATTTT
d_call: -; v_call: TRBV18; clone_size: -; j_call: TRBJ2-4; cdr3_aa: CASSPQLVAKNIQYF; cdr3_nt: TGTGCCAGCTCACCCCAGTTGGTAGCCAAAAACATTCAGTACTTC
d_call: -; v_call: TRBV9; clone_size: -; j_call: TRBJ1-1; cdr3_aa: CASSVYGVEETEAFF; cdr3_nt: TGTGCCAGCAGCGTGTATGGGGTAGAAGAAACTGAAGCTTTCTTT
d_call: -; v_call: TRBV5-6; clone_size: -; j_call: TRBJ1-2; cdr3_aa: CASSSSGTHYGYTF; cdr3_nt: TGTGCCAGCAGCTCCTCCGGGACCCACTATGGCTACACCTTC
d_call: -; v_call: TRBV7-2; clone_size: -; j_call: TRBJ1-1; cdr3_aa: CASSSSGLQAFF; cdr3_nt: TGTGCCAGCAGCTCCTCCGGGCTCCAAGCTTTCTTT
d_call: -; v_call: TRBV5-1; clone_size: -; j_call: TRBJ2-5; cdr3_aa: CASSLGGQETQYF; cdr3_nt: TGCGCCAGCAGCTTGGGGGGCCAAGAGACCCAGTACTTC
d_call: -; v_call: TRBV19; clone_size: -; j_call: TRBJ1-2; cdr3_aa: CASSLLPNGGYTF; cdr3_nt: TGTGCCAGTAGCCTTCTCCCAAATGGGGGCTACACCTTC